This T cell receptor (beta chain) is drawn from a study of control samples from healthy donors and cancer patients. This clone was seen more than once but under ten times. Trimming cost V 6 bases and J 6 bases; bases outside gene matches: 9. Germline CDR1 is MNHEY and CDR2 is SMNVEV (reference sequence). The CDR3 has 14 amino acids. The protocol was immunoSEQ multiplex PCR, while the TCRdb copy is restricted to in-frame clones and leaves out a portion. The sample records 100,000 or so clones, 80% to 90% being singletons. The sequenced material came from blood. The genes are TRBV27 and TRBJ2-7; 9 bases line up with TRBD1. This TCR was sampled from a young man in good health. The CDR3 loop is CASSSYRGHGEQYV. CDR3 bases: TGTGCCAGCAGCTCCTACAGGGGGCACGGCGAGCAGTACGTC.